This T cell receptor beta chain was recovered during a study of T cell responses to AZD1222 COVID-19 vaccine. Worth noting for this clone: Its antigen is unknown.

Study results and caveats: Unmutated variant regions reportedly attract nearly half of all spike-specific TCRs. It should be noted that donors were predominantly white British and more often female, and clonal diversity was possibly underestimated.

Trimming shortened V by 5 bases and J by 4 bases, and 21 bases separated the two germline ends. Per the germline V gene, CDR1 is MNHEY and CDR2 is SMNVEV (reference sequence). CDR3 length: 16 residues. Profiling relied on immunoSEQ multiplex PCR, and the TCRdb table lists in-frame clones only, not all of them. The data show roughly 140,000 clones, approximately 88% seen once. This material consisted of peripheral blood, taken on day 0 of AZD1222 vaccination. The rearrangement links TRBV27 to TRBJ2-7; TRBD2 is a possible D gene (6 bases). The TCR was taken from an adult in good health. The CDR3 is CASSAGTAKPPYEQYF. The CDR3 nucleotides are TGTGCCAGCAGTGCCGGGACTGCCAAACCCCCTTACGAGCAGTACTTC.